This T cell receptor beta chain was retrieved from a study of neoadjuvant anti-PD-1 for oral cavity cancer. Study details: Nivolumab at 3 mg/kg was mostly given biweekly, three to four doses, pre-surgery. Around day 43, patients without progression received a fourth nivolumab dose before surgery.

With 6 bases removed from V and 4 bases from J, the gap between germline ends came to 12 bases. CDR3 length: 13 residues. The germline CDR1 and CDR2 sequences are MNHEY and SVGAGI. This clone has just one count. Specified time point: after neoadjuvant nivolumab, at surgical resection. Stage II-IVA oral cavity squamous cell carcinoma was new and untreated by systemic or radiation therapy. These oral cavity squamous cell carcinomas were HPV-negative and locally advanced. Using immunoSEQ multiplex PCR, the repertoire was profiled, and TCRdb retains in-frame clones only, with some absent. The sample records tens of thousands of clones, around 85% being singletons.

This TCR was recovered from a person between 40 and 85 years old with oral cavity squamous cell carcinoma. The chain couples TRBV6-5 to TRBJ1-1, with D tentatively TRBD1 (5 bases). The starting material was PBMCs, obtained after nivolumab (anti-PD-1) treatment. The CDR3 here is CASRLTDSTEAFF. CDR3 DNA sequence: TGTGCCAGCAGATTGACAGACTCCACTGAAGCTTTCTTT.